The 24 T cell receptor beta chains below were found in one sample sequenced in a study of T cell repertoires in cytomegalovirus infection. Each CDR3 protein is one row after TCRdb ran MiXCR on the reads. The sample lists approximately 630,000 distinct CDR3 sequences; 20% to 25% were seen once. Sequences were obtained from CD8+ T cells from PBMCs. The receptor set was obtained from a human donor in good health (CMV status not recorded). Some clones in this sample may be carry-over from other donors' samples.

This clonotype was seen at least ten times. V is TRBV7-9 and J is TRBJ1-1; D ambiguous. This CDR3 contains 13 residues. Germline CDR1 is SEHNR and CDR2 is FQNEAQ (reference sequence). Trimming left V 4 bases short and J 2 bases short, with 8 bases between. The CDR3 is CASSSTRNTEAFF. The CDR3 region has the DNA TGTGCCAGCAGCTCCACCCGAAACACTGAAGCTTTCTTT. Using reference TRBV7-9 and TRBJ1-1 for the parts outside the CDR3, the full variable domain is DTGVSQNPRHKITKRGQNVTFRCDPISEHNRLYWYRQTLGQGPEFLTYFQNEAQLEKSRLLSDRFSAERPKGSFSTLEIQRTEQGDSAMYLCASSSTRNTEAFFGQGTRLTVV.

This clonotype was detected ten times or more. The chain has TRBV7-2 and TRBJ1-1; 7 positions match TRBD1. The germline gives CDR1 SGHTA, CDR2 FQGNSA. The CDR3 totals 14 residues. The ends lost 4 bases at V and 5 bases at J; junction bases unmatched: 7. The CDR3 DNA follows: TGTGCCAGCAGCTCAACAGGGGTAAGGACTGAAGCTTTCTTT. Its translation: CASSSTGVRTEAFF.

The rearrangement links TRBV28 to TRBJ2-5; 8 positions match TRBD2. The CDR3 extends over 16 amino acids. The V segment lost 8 bases and the J segment 2 bases; nucleotides outside the gene matches: 13. Germline CDR1 reads MDHEN; CDR2 reads SYDVKM. The CDR3 spells CASGPREGPEQETQYF. In DNA form, the CDR3 reads TGTGCCAGCGGCCCTCGGGAGGGCCCGGAGCAAGAGACCCAGTACTTC.

This clonotype has just one count. This may stem from a read error, because a much larger clone lies one nucleotide away. This chain connects TRBV7-4 to TRBJ1-5; D call uncertain. This CDR3 region has 12 residues. The V gene's germline CDR1 is SGHVT and CDR2 SQSDAQ. Trimming stripped 6 bases from V and 5 bases from J, with 8 bases between. The CDR3: CASSGHDQPQHF. Here the CDR3 DNA reads TGTGCCAGCAGTGGCCATGATCAGCCCCAGCATTTT.

The chain combines TRBV5-5 with TRBJ2-7; 7 positions agree with TRBD1. The CDR3 sequence is 15 residues long. Losses at the gene ends were 0 bases for V and 1 base for J; bases not matched to a gene: 4. Germline CDR1 SGHKS, CDR2 YYEKEE (reference sequence). CDR3 bases: TGTGCCAGCAGCTTGGGGTCGGACAGGTCCTACGAGCAGTACTTC. Translation gives CASSLGSDRSYEQYF.

This clonotype was found many times. The chain employs TRBV7-9 and TRBJ1-2; no clear D gene. Germline V lookup: CDR1 SEHNR, CDR2 FQNEAQ (reference sequence). The CDR3 consists of 15 residues. V was cut by 1 base and J by 2 bases, with 11 bases left in between. The CDR3 spells CASSLVGRMNYGYTF. In nucleotides, the CDR3 is TGTGCCAGCAGCTTAGTCGGCAGGATGAACTATGGCTACACCTTC.

This chain uses TRBV5-4 with TRBJ2-1, with D perhaps TRBD2 (7 bases). This CDR3 spans 16 amino acids. Germline loops: CDR1 SGHNT, CDR2 YYREEE (reference sequence). Trimming took 4 bases from V and 6 from J, leaving 20 bases between them. CDR3 in DNA: TGTGCCAGCAGCCCATTAGGGGGGGAAGTATTCAATGAGCAGTTCTTC. Residues: CASSPLGGEVFNEQFF. Supplemented by reference TRBV5-4 and TRBJ2-1, the full variable domain reads ETGVTQSPTHLIKTRGQQVTLRCSSQSGHNTVSWYQQALGQGPQFIFQYYREEENGRGNFPPRFSGLQFPNYSSELNVNALELDDSALYLCASSPLGGEVFNEQFFGPGTRLTVL.

The chain uses TRBV7-3 and TRBJ1-1; 11 bases are shared with TRBD1. Germline-derived CDR1 and CDR2 are SGHTA and FQGTGA. J lost 5 bases, V lost 5 bases, and 4 bases had no gene match. This CDR3 is 14 amino acids long. CDR3 residues: CASSRGQGVTEAFF. CDR3 DNA sequence: TGTGCCAGCAGCAGGGGACAGGGGGTAACTGAAGCTTTCTTT.

The V gene is TRBV27, the J gene TRBJ2-1; a weak D match, TRBD2 (7 bases). CDR3 length equals 15 residues. Trimming removed 2 bases from V and 5 bases from J, with 13 bases in between. Germline CDR1 is MNHEY and CDR2 is SMNVEV (reference sequence). CDR3 residues: CASSLRGGINNEQFF. The CDR3 coding sequence is TGTGCCAGCAGTTTAAGGGGGGGGATAAACAATGAGCAGTTCTTC.

This sequence joins TRBV6-5 and TRBJ1-5; TRBD1 might be the D (5 bases). V lost 4 bases to trimming and J lost 4 bases, with 11 bases between them. The CDR3 loop spans 14 amino acids. Per the germline V gene, CDR1 is MNHEY and CDR2 is SVGAGI. The CDR3: CASSSWDENQPQHF. The CDR3 coding sequence is TGTGCCAGCAGTTCGTGGGACGAGAATCAGCCCCAGCATTTT.

This clonotype was detected many times. A read error may produce the germline difference seen at one junction end. The chain couples TRBV6-5 to TRBJ2-3, with no clear D. Per the germline V gene, CDR1 is MNHEY and CDR2 is SVGAGI. The CDR3 has 12 residues. The CDR3 is CASGYDPDTQYF. CDR3 nucleotides: TGTGCCAGCGGTTACGATCCAGATACGCAGTATTTT.

The gene calls are TRBV19 and TRBJ1-5; 7 nucleotides align to TRBD1. CDR1 and CDR2 (germline): LNHDA, SQIVND (reference sequence). V lost 5 bases to trimming and J lost 3 bases; unmatched junction nucleotides: 4. The CDR3 runs 14 residues. The CDR3 region has the DNA TGTGCCAGTAGTGGGACAGAGTACAATCAGCCCCAGCATTTT. Protein product: CASSGTEYNQPQHF.

The chain couples TRBV29-1 to TRBJ2-1; 11 bases line up with TRBD1. The CDR3 runs to 15 residues. V gave up 4 bases and J gave up 5 bases; unmatched junction bases: 7. Germline V gene sequence: CDR1 SQVTM, CDR2 ANQGSEA. The CDR3 DNA follows: TGCAGCGTTGGGGGACAGGGGGTATACCACAATGAGCAGTTCTTC. It is translated as CSVGGQGVYHNEQFF.

The chain carries TRBV28 and TRBJ2-3, with TRBD2 matching over 7 bases. CDR3 length equals 15 residues. Per the germline V gene, CDR1 is MDHEN and CDR2 is SYDVKM. Unmatched junction bases numbered 9, after V lost 6 bases and J lost 3 bases. The CDR3 DNA follows: TGTGCCAGCAGGACCGCTAGCGGTTGGACAGATACGCAGTATTTT. As protein: CASRTASGWTDTQYF.

This clonotype appeared a few times. The genes are TRBV9 and TRBJ2-1; TRBD1 might be the D (6 bases). V was trimmed by 3 bases and J by 4 bases, leaving 14 bases between them. CDR1 is SGDLS and CDR2 is YYNGEE in the germline V gene. The CDR3 contains 15 residues. CDR3 protein: CASSDRDTKYNEQFF. CDR3 in DNA: TGTGCCAGCAGCGACCGGGACACTAAATACAATGAGCAGTTCTTC. Looking up the rest from reference TRBV9 and TRBJ2-1 gives the full variable domain: DSGVTQTPKHLITATGQRVTLRCSPRSGDLSVYWYQQSLDQGLQFLIQYYNGEERAKGNILERFSAQQFPDLHSELNLSSLELGDSALYFCASSDRDTKYNEQFFGPGTRLTVL.

This clonotype was found many times. The chain has TRBV20-1 and TRBJ2-1; 8 bases are a match to TRBD2. Trimming removed 0 bases from V and 4 bases from J; junction bases left unmatched: 2. The CDR3 spans 14 residues. The germline gives CDR1 DFQATT, CDR2 SNEGSKA (reference sequence). This CDR3 reads CSARDPGGYNEQFF. For the CDR3, the DNA is TGCAGTGCTAGAGATCCGGGGGGGTACAATGAGCAGTTCTTC.

The sample holds many counts of this clonotype. J is TRBJ1-1 and V is TRBV6-2 or TRBV6-3, with no clear D. The CDR3 has 14 amino acids. Trimming shortened V by 3 bases and J by 5 bases, and 13 bases separated the two germline ends. Germline V CDR1 and CDR2: MNHEY, SVGEGT. The CDR3 region has the DNA TGTGCCAGCAGTTATTTCGGCAGCGGGACTGAAGCTTTCTTT. This encodes CASSYFGSGTEAFF.

CDR3 residues: CASSQADGYNEQFF. In DNA form, the CDR3 reads TGCGCCAGCAGCCAGGCGGACGGGTACAATGAGCAGTTCTTC. The chain combines TRBV4-1 with TRBJ2-1; unclear D gene. This CDR3 spans 14 amino acids. V gave up 3 bases and J gave up 4 bases, with 10 bases separating them. Looked up from germline, CDR1 is MGHRA and CDR2 is YSYEKL.

This clonotype was found once. The chain combines TRBV28 with TRBJ2-1; D is ambiguous. V was cut by 7 bases and J by 6 bases, with 13 bases left in between. The V gene's germline CDR1 is MDHEN and CDR2 SYDVKM. This CDR3 is built from 13 residues. The CDR3 coding sequence is TGTGCCAGCAACCCCGCCCGACCCAATGAGCAGTTCTTC. It is translated as CASNPARPNEQFF.

The table lists this clonotype with a few counts. The rearrangement uses TRBV6-1 and TRBJ1-4; tentatively, D is TRBD1 (5 bases). The germline V gene has CDR1 MNHNS and CDR2 SASEGT. The CDR3 sequence is 15 residues long. The V end lost 5 bases, the J end lost 0 bases, and 10 bases lay between the germline ends. The CDR3 sequence is CASSWEGSTNEKLFF. CDR3 DNA sequence: TGTGCCAGCAGTTGGGAGGGGTCAACTAATGAAAAACTGTTTTTT.

CDR3 DNA sequence: TGTGCCAGCAGTGAGTCTGGGAATCAGCCCCAGCATTTT. Its translation: CASSESGNQPQHF. V gene TRBV25-1 combines with J gene TRBJ1-5; D uncertain. The germline V gene has CDR1 MGHDK and CDR2 SYGVNS. The CDR3 length is 13 residues. The V end was cut by 3 bases, the J end by 4 bases, with 7 bases between.

This clonotype was detected ten times or more. The V and J genes are TRBV11-2 and TRBJ2-5, with D hard to call. The germline CDR1 and CDR2 sequences are SGHAT and FQNNGV. The CDR3 length is 14 residues. Trimming stripped 7 bases from V and 3 bases from J, with 15 bases between. The CDR3, as DNA: TGTGCCAGCACCAAATGGCGGAGCGAAGAGACCCAGTACTTC. This sequence encodes CASTKWRSEETQYF.

This clonotype was detected many times. The CDR3 DNA reads as TGTGCCAGCAGCATCGGGACTAGCGGTCAAGAGACCCAGTACTTC. Its translation is CASSIGTSGQETQYF. The rearrangement joins TRBV7-9 to TRBJ2-5; 11 bases align to TRBD2. The V gene end was trimmed by 5 bases and the J gene end by 2 bases; junction bases not matched to a gene: 4. Germline V lookup: CDR1 SEHNR, CDR2 FQNEAQ (reference sequence). The CDR3 spans 15 residues.

Comment on this clonotype: Given a much more abundant clone one base away, this may be a read error. The chain joins TRBV7-8 to TRBJ2-7, with 9 positions matching TRBD2. CDR3 length: 16 residues. In germline, CDR1 is SGHVS, CDR2 FQNEAQ. The CDR3 region is CANSLEASGDSYEQYV. Here the CDR3 DNA reads TGTGCCAACAGCTTAGAGGCTAGCGGGGACTCCTACGAGCAGTACGTC.